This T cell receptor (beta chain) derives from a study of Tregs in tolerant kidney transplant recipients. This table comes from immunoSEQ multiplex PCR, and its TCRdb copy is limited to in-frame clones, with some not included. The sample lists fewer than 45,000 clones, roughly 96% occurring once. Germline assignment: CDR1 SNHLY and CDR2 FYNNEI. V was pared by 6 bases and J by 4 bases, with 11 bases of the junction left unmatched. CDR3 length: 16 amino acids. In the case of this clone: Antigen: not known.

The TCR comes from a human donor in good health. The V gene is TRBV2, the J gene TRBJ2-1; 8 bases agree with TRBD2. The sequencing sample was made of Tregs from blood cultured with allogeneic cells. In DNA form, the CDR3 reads TGTGCCAGCAGGGGGTACGGGACTAGGGCTTACAATGAGCAGTTCTTC. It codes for CASRGYGTRAYNEQFF.